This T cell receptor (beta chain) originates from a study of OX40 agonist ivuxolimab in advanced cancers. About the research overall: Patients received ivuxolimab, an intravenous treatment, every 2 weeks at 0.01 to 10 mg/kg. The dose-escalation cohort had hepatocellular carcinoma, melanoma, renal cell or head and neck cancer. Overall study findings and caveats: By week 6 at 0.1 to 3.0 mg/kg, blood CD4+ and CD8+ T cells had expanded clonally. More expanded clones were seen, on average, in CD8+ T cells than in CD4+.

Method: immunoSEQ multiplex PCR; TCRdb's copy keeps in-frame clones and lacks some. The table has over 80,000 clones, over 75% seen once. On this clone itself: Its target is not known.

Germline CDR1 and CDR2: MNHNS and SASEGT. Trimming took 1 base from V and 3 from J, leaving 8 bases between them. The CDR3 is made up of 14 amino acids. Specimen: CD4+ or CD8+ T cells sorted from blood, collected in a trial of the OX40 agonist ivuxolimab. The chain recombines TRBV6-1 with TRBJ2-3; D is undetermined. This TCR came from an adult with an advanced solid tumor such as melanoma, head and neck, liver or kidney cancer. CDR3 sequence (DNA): TGTGCCAGCAGTGAAGGCCCTCAAACAGATACGCAGTATTTT. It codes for CASSEGPQTDTQYF.